This T cell receptor (beta chain) was captured by sequencing in a study of breast tumors, draining lymph nodes, adjacent tissues. Breast cancer patients provided tissue from their axillary draining lymph nodes. The germline V gene encodes CDR1 LGHNT and CDR2 FRNRAP. V lost 3 bases and J lost 6, with 9 bases in between. The CDR3 runs 14 residues. Study observations and caveats: Findings are consistent with lymph node origin and intratumoral expansion of most tumor T cells. Tumor repertoires ranked between lymph nodes and nontumor tissue in diversity, with V and J gene preferences. Compared with basal-like, luminal-like tumors shared significantly more repertoire with nontumor tissue.

About this clonotype: Its antigen is undetermined.

From the multiplex PCR reads, TCRdb called clonotypes with MiXCR, one entry per CDR3 protein. This table holds fewer than 250,000 distinct CDR3 sequences, about 30% found once. This chain links TRBV12-5 with TRBJ1-6; the D gene is possibly TRBD1 (5 bases). This clonotype was obtained from a female donor with breast cancer. Some clones in this sample may be carry-over from other donors' samples. The sample consisted of axillary lymph node tissue. In DNA, the CDR3 is TGTGCTAGTGGTTTAGCAGGGATTAATTCACCCCTCCACTTT. Encoded protein: CASGLAGINSPLHF.